A single sample is the source of the 32 T cell receptor beta chains below, sequenced in a study of T cell responses to AZD1222 COVID-19 vaccine. Sequencing was performed with immunoSEQ multiplex PCR; in TCRdb, only in-frame clones are kept and a portion is missing. The sample shows 92,000 or so clones, about 89% of them seen only once. Sequences were derived from peripheral blood, sampled on day 0 of AZD1222 vaccination. These receptor sequences come from an adult in good health.

This chain joins TRBV4-1 and TRBJ1-1, with a tentative D call TRBD1 (6 bases). The CDR3 is made up of 14 amino acids. V was trimmed by 1 base and J by 7 bases, leaving 13 bases between them. Per the germline V gene, CDR1 is MGHRA and CDR2 is YSYEKL. CDR3: CASSQVAGGHEAFF. As DNA, the CDR3 is TGCGCCAGCAGCCAAGTTGCCGGGGGCCATGAAGCTTTCTTT.

V usage is TRBV19 and J usage is TRBJ1-4; D is possibly TRBD1 (6 bases). The CDR3 sequence is 14 residues long. With 3 bases removed from V and 7 bases from J, the gap between germline ends came to 12 bases. The germline V gene has CDR1 LNHDA and CDR2 SQIVND (reference sequence). In nucleotides, the CDR3 is TGTGCCAGTAGTATGGGGGCCGTTGGTGAAAAACTGTTTTTT. It is translated as CASSMGAVGEKLFF. Full variable domain (outside the CDR3, taken from reference TRBV19 and TRBJ1-4): DGGITQSPKYLFRKEGQNVTLSCEQNLNHDAMYWYRQDPGQGLRLIYYSQIVNDFQKGDIAEGYSVSREKKESFPLTVTSAQKNPTAFYLCASSMGAVGEKLFFGSGTQLSVL.

This chain connects TRBV5-1 to TRBJ1-4; D ambiguous. The CDR3 contains 14 residues. V shed 7 bases and J shed 4 bases, with 14 bases lying between them. Germline V CDR1 and CDR2: SGHRS, YFSETQ. The CDR3 bases are TGCGCCAGCTCAAGTACCTCCCTTAATGAAAAACTGTTTTTT. As protein: CASSSTSLNEKLFF.

The CDR3 coding sequence is TGTGCCAGCAGTACGCCCGACGGGGCGAATTCACCCCTCCACTTT. This translates into CASSTPDGANSPLHF. The chain is built from TRBV28 and TRBJ1-6, with D perhaps matching TRBD1 (5 bases). The CDR3 has 15 amino acids. Per the germline V gene, CDR1 is MDHEN and CDR2 is SYDVKM. Trimming pared 5 bases from V and 7 bases from J, leaving 15 bases between.

This chain connects TRBV29-1 to TRBJ1-2; 9 bases align to TRBD1. CDR1 and CDR2 (germline): SQVTM, ANQGSEA. Losses at the gene ends were 6 bases for V and 7 bases for J; bases not matched to a gene: 9. The CDR3 contains 13 residues. CDR3 sequence reads: CSVPRQGGAGYTF. In DNA, the CDR3 is TGCAGCGTCCCTAGACAGGGGGGTGCTGGCTACACCTTC.

This chain joins TRBV18 and TRBJ2-2; TRBD2 matches at 12 bases. V lost 3 bases and J lost 0; bases outside the gene matches: 14. This CDR3 region has 21 residues. CDR1 and CDR2 (germline): KGHSH, LQKENI. In DNA form, the CDR3 reads TGTGCCAGCTCACCCTGGCCTTCTAGCGGGGGGGTCCTAGCGAACACCGGGGAGCTGTTTTTT. Translating gives CASSPWPSSGGVLANTGELFF. The full variable domain, with the rest looked up from reference TRBV18 and TRBJ2-2, is NAGVMQNPRHLVRRRGQEARLRCSPMKGHSHVYWYRQLPEEGLKFMVYLQKENIIDESGMPKERFSAEFPKEGPSILRIQQVVRGDSAAYFCASSPWPSSGGVLANTGELFFGEGSRLTVL.

The genes are TRBV3-1 (or the pseudogene TRBV3-2) and TRBJ1-4; no definite D call. The germline CDR1 and CDR2 sequences are LGHDT and YNNKEL (reference sequence). The CDR3 loop spans 15 amino acids. V was clipped by 3 bases and J by 8 bases, with 16 bases between them. Here the CDR3 reads CASSQKGLVGEKLFF. As DNA, the CDR3 is TGTGCCAGCAGCCAGAAAGGGCTCGTAGGCGAAAAACTGTTTTTT.

The chain uses TRBV7-9 and TRBJ1-1, with TRBD1 matching 11 bases. The CDR3 spans 14 residues. Germline V CDR1 and CDR2: SEHNR, FQNEAQ (reference sequence). The junction had 3 bases not matched to a gene; V was cut back by 5 bases and J by 4 bases. CDR3 residues: CASSPGTGGTEAFF. CDR3 DNA sequence: TGTGCCAGCAGCCCCGGGACAGGGGGCACTGAAGCTTTCTTT.

In this sample, this clone turned up once. This chain connects TRBV5-1 to TRBJ1-4; D is undetermined. V was cut by 0 bases and J by 8 bases, with 14 bases left in between. From germline, CDR1 is SGHRS and CDR2 YFSETQ. This CDR3 contains 15 residues. The CDR3 is CASSLAAKQGEKLFF. CDR3 DNA sequence: TGCGCCAGCAGCTTGGCCGCGAAACAAGGGGAAAAACTGTTTTTT. The full variable domain, its missing parts supplied by reference TRBV5-1 and TRBJ1-4, is KAGVTQTPRYLIKTRGQQVTLSCSPISGHRSVSWYQQTPGQGLQFLFEYFSETQRNKGNFPGRFSGRQFSNSRSEMNVSTLELGDSALYLCASSLAAKQGEKLFFGSGTQLSVL.

This chain joins TRBV19 and TRBJ1-1; no clear D gene. Germline V gene data show CDR1 as LNHDA and CDR2 as SQIVND (reference sequence). The V end was cut by 1 base, the J end by 10 bases, with 16 bases between. This CDR3 is built from 14 residues. The CDR3 here is CASSIGHGGYTAFF. In nucleotides, the CDR3 is TGTGCCAGTAGTATAGGACATGGAGGGTACACAGCTTTCTTT.

The chain carries TRBV11-2 and TRBJ2-2; D ambiguous. The germline gives CDR1 SGHAT, CDR2 FQNNGV. This CDR3 has 12 residues. Trimming removed 6 bases at V and 8 bases at J, with 10 bases between. CDR3 sequence (DNA): TGTGCCAGCAGGTATCTCCCGGGGGAGCTGTTTTTT. It is translated as CASRYLPGELFF.

The CDR3 DNA sequence: TGTGCCAGCAGCAGGACAGGTGGTCAGCCCCAGCATTTT. Its protein is CASSRTGGQPQHF. The chain links TRBV6-2 or TRBV6-3 to TRBJ1-5, with 7 bases fitting TRBD1. The CDR3 extends over 13 amino acids. Unmatched junction bases numbered 5, after V lost 6 bases and J lost 6 bases. Germline CDR1 and CDR2: MNHEY and SVGEGT.

The CDR3 spells CASSYRNREEAFF. CDR3 sequence (DNA): TGTGCCAGCAGTTACCGTAACAGGGAGGAAGCTTTCTTT. This chain links TRBV6-6 with TRBJ1-1; D perhaps matches TRBD1 (6 bases). Trimming took off 2 bases at V and 8 bases at J, with 12 bases between the two ends. Germline CDR1 MNHNY, CDR2 SVGAGI (reference sequence). CDR3 length: 13 residues.

This clone has a count of ten or more. The rearrangement links TRBV27 to TRBJ1-1, with TRBD1 identical over 9 bases. V lost 5 bases to trimming and J lost 0 bases; unmatched junction nucleotides: 10. The CDR3 is 17 amino acids. Germline V gene lookup returns CDR1 MNHEY and CDR2 SMNVEV (reference sequence). DNA of the CDR3: TGTGCCAGCAGTCAGGGACAGGGAGCGATAATGAACACTGAAGCTTTCTTT. This sequence encodes CASSQGQGAIMNTEAFF.

V gene TRBV2 combines with J gene TRBJ1-2; 8 bases are shared with TRBD1. Germline V CDR1 and CDR2: SNHLY, FYNNEI. The ends lost 3 bases at V and 8 bases at J; junction bases unmatched: 14. There are 16 residues in the CDR3. The CDR3 loop reads CASSDLERTGNLGYTF. CDR3 in DNA: TGTGCCAGCAGTGACCTTGAGAGGACAGGGAATCTGGGCTACACCTTC.

The chain joins TRBV19 to TRBJ1-2; D gene uncertain. The CDR3 is made up of 15 amino acids. The V gene lost 1 base and the J gene lost 2 bases, with 11 bases spanning the gap. CDR1 LNHDA and CDR2 SQIVND come from the germline V gene (reference sequence). CDR3 DNA sequence: TGTGCCAGTAGTATAGGGCGACGGGGAAACTATGGCTACACCTTC. This codes for CASSIGRRGNYGYTF. Drawing the rest from reference TRBV19 and TRBJ1-2, the complete variable domain is DGGITQSPKYLFRKEGQNVTLSCEQNLNHDAMYWYRQDPGQGLRLIYYSQIVNDFQKGDIAEGYSVSREKKESFPLTVTSAQKNPTAFYLCASSIGRRGNYGYTFGSGTRLTVV.

The chain uses TRBV28 and TRBJ2-3, with no clear D. CDR3 length equals 11 residues. The germline V and J ends were trimmed by 6 bases and 4 bases, with 5 bases remaining between them. Germline V CDR1 and CDR2: MDHEN, SYDVKM. Here the CDR3 reads CASSRADTQYF. CDR3 in DNA: TGTGCCAGCAGCCGTGCAGATACGCAGTATTTT.

The chain links TRBV5-1 to TRBJ1-1; the D is unclear. Germline-derived CDR1 and CDR2 are SGHRS and YFSETQ. This CDR3 spans 15 amino acids. V was shortened by 0 bases and J by 0 bases, with 9 bases between the two germline ends. The CDR3 nucleotides are TGCGCCAGCAGCTTGGTAAGGAACATGAACACTGAAGCTTTCTTT. Translating it yields CASSLVRNMNTEAFF.

For this clone: Its ends do not fully match the called genes, so a read error is possible. The rearrangement joins TRBV5-5 to TRBJ2-7; 9 bases fit TRBD1. CDR3 size: 15 residues. Germline V CDR1 and CDR2: SGHKS, YYEKEE (reference sequence). CDR3 sequence reads: CASSSPRQGGYQQYF. DNA for the CDR3: TGTGCCAGCAGCTCGCCGCGACAGGGGGGCTACCAGCAGTACTTC. Based on the CDR3 plus reference TRBV5-5 and TRBJ2-7, the full variable domain is DAGVTQSPTHLIKTRGQQVTLRCSPISGHKSVSWYQQVLGQGPQFIFQYYEKEERGRGNFPDRFSARQFPNYSSELNVNALLLGDSALYLCASSSPRQGGYQQYFGPGTRLTVT.

The chain links TRBV30 to TRBJ1-5; 8 nucleotides line up with TRBD1. The V segment lost 2 bases and the J segment 0 bases; nucleotides outside the gene matches: 24. Germline CDR1 is GTSNPN and CDR2 is SVGIG (reference sequence). This CDR3 region has 22 residues. The CDR3 here is CAWSTYDMHRGGGPDSNQPQHF. In nucleotides, the CDR3 is TGTGCCTGGAGTACATACGATATGCACAGGGGGGGCGGACCGGATAGCAATCAGCCCCAGCATTTT.

This clone is a singleton in its sample. The chain couples TRBV6-6 to TRBJ2-2; perhaps TRBD2 as D (5 bases). The germline V gene encodes CDR1 MNHNY and CDR2 SVGAGI (reference sequence). This CDR3 has 16 residues. V was clipped by 7 bases and J by 0 bases, with 15 bases between them. As DNA, the CDR3 is TGTGCCAGCACCAGCCCCGGGGTTTCGAACACCGGGGAGCTGTTTTTT. Protein sequence: CASTSPGVSNTGELFF.

The chain links TRBV19 to TRBJ1-3; 12 bases align to TRBD1. Germline CDR1 reads LNHDA; CDR2 reads SQIVND (reference sequence). The CDR3 extends over 18 amino acids. V dropped 7 bases and J dropped 4; count of bases not matched to a gene: 14. CDR3 sequence: CASTHPRDRGRRGNTIYF. CDR3 DNA sequence: TGTGCCAGTACTCACCCCCGGGACAGGGGGCGAAGAGGAAACACCATATATTTT.

The chain is built from TRBV7-9 and TRBJ1-1; possibly TRBD1 for D (5 bases). The CDR3 is 11 amino acids. V lost 8 bases to trimming and J lost 7 bases, with 11 bases between them. Germline V gene lookup returns CDR1 SEHNR and CDR2 FQNEAQ (reference sequence). The CDR3 DNA reads TGTGCCAGCCGGGGGTACTATGAAGCTTTCTTT. This encodes CASRGYYEAFF.

The chain joins TRBV10-3 to TRBJ1-1; TRBD1 agrees at 9 bases. Germline lookup yields CDR1 ENHRY and CDR2 SYGVKD. The CDR3 consists of 16 residues. V shed 3 bases and J 0 bases; nucleotides not matched to a gene: 5. The CDR3 spells CAISDRDREVNTEAFF. Here the CDR3 DNA reads TGTGCCATCAGTGACCGGGACAGGGAGGTGAACACTGAAGCTTTCTTT.

This clone appeared a single time. The chain has TRBV4-2 and TRBJ1-3; D not certain. CDR1 is LGHNA and CDR2 is YNFKEQ in the germline V gene. The CDR3 consists of 16 residues. V lost 1 base to trimming and J lost 0 bases, with 10 bases between them. CDR3 coding DNA: TGTGCCAGCAGCCAAGTCCCCGGCAGCTCTGGAAACACCATATATTTT. Residues: CASSQVPGSSGNTIYF.

Here the CDR3 DNA reads TGCGCCAGCAGCTTCTCGGGGAGCTCCTACAATGAGCAGTTCTTC. Its translation is CASSFSGSSYNEQFF. The V and J genes are TRBV5-1 and TRBJ2-1; TRBD2 might be the D (5 bases). CDR3 length: 15 amino acids. V lost 2 bases, J lost 0 bases, and 9 bases lay in between. Germline assignment: CDR1 SGHRS and CDR2 YFSETQ.

This sequence joins TRBV7-9 and TRBJ2-1; D gene unclear. In germline, CDR1 is SEHNR, CDR2 FQNEAQ (reference sequence). This CDR3 contains 14 residues. V dropped 2 bases and J dropped 4 bases, with 9 bases sitting between them. The CDR3: CASSLFGRYNEQFF. CDR3 bases: TGTGCCAGCAGCTTATTTGGGCGGTACAATGAGCAGTTCTTC.

The V call is TRBV4-1, the J call TRBJ2-1; 8 bases map to TRBD1. After removal of 1 base from V and 3 bases from J, the junction contained 8 bases not matched to a gene. Germline-derived CDR1 and CDR2 are MGHRA and YSYEKL. The CDR3 loop spans 17 amino acids. In nucleotides, the CDR3 is TGCGCCAGCAGCCAAGGTTTCGCCAGGGGGCTCTACAATGAGCAGTTCTTC. Its protein is CASSQGFARGLYNEQFF.

The J gene is TRBJ1-1, the V gene TRBV3-1 (or the pseudogene TRBV3-2), with TRBD1 matching over 8 bases. Trimming at V came to 0 bases and at J to 8 bases, leaving 2 bases not matched to a gene. Germline-derived CDR1 and CDR2 are LGHDT and YNNKEL (reference sequence). The CDR3 loop spans 13 amino acids. The CDR3 DNA sequence: TGTGCCAGCAGCCAAGATTGGGACAGGGAAGCTTTCTTT. Protein product: CASSQDWDREAFF.

The chain recombines TRBV5-1 with TRBJ2-1, with 7 bases lining up with TRBD1. The CDR3 covers 14 residues. With V trimmed by 0 bases and J by 6 bases, 3 bases remained unmatched. Per germline, CDR1 SGHRS and CDR2 YFSETQ. For the CDR3, the DNA is TGCGCCAGCAGCTTGGGGGACAGATTCAATGAGCAGTTCTTC. Translating gives CASSLGDRFNEQFF. The full variable domain, with the rest looked up from reference TRBV5-1 and TRBJ2-1, is KAGVTQTPRYLIKTRGQQVTLSCSPISGHRSVSWYQQTPGQGLQFLFEYFSETQRNKGNFPGRFSGRQFSNSRSEMNVSTLELGDSALYLCASSLGDRFNEQFFGPGTRLTVL.

The rearrangement joins TRBV5-1 to TRBJ2-5, with D hard to call. CDR3 length: 15 amino acids. The V gene lost 4 bases and the J gene lost 5 bases, with 18 bases spanning the gap. CDR1 SGHRS and CDR2 YFSETQ come from the germline V gene. CDR3 sequence: CASSPWTKSRETQYF. For the CDR3, the DNA is TGCGCCAGCAGCCCCTGGACGAAAAGTAGGGAGACCCAGTACTTC.

The J gene is TRBJ1-4, the V gene TRBV5-5; TRBD1 matches at 7 bases. The CDR3 totals 17 residues. After removal of 0 bases from V and 3 bases from J, the junction contained 8 bases not matched to a gene. Per germline, CDR1 SGHKS and CDR2 YYEKEE (reference sequence). In DNA form, the CDR3 reads TGTGCCAGCAGCTTGGATGCAGGGGGAATGGCTAATGAAAAACTGTTTTTT. It translates to CASSLDAGGMANEKLFF.